Described below is a single TCR beta chain sequence and its context. Its antigen is unidentified. These data belong to a study of cytomegalovirus exposure and HLA in healthy donors. Study observations and caveats: Reports state that TCR beta sequences accurately predicted most subjects' HLA-A and HLA-B alleles. Through in vitro validation, three CMV-associated chains were shown to be specific for CMV antigens. Later analysis placed DRB1 highest and HLA-C lowest in TCR association rates, which differed by HLA locus.

The germline CDR1 and CDR2 sequences are LGHNA and YNFKEQ. The CDR3 sequence is 14 residues long. V shed 3 bases and J 6 bases; nucleotides not matched to a gene: 5. The PCR made use of 60 Vbeta and 13 Jbeta primers. This table comes from immunoSEQ multiplex PCR, and its TCRdb copy is limited to in-frame clones, with some not included. The top ten hold 2.1% of the sample, which has over 100,000 clones, 75% to 90% seen once. Unrecorded immune exposures were likely, despite nominal health at sampling. The chain employs TRBV4-2 and TRBJ2-7; the match to TRBD2 covers 10 bases. The source of this sequence is a man aged 25 to 45 in good health and CMV-seronegative. Sequencing input: PBMCs. The CDR3 reads CASSQGAGGLEQYF. The CDR3 DNA reads TGTGCCAGCAGCCAGGGAGCGGGGGGGCTCGAGCAGTACTTC.